A selection of T cell receptor beta chains follows, all from one sample in a study of blood T cells in healthy people across ages. MiXCR, run by TCRdb on the 5' RACE reads, gives a single entry per CDR3 protein. Counted here are around 1.5 million distinct CDR3 sequences, around 39% occurring once; the ten biggest clones make up 7.9%. Sequencing was carried out using blood. The source of these receptors is a woman aged 18-29 years in good health. The CDR3 runs from the conserved cysteine through the conserved F or W. Fields, in order: CDR3 DNA, CDR3 protein, clone size, V gene, J gene, D gene. D genes are given only for firm matches. Size is omitted from some rows. Given values are once, few, many or a class for expanded clones.

CDR3 DNA: TGCAGTGCTAGAGGTGGGACGGGCTCCTACGAGCAGTACTTC
CDR3 protein: CSARGGTGSYEQYF
clone size: few
V gene: TRBV20-1
J gene: TRBJ2-7
D gene: NA

CDR3 DNA: TGTGCCAGCAGTTTTACGAGCTCCTACGAGCAGTACTTC
CDR3 protein: CASSFTSSYEQYF
clone size: many
V gene: TRBV7-9
J gene: TRBJ2-7
D gene: NA

CDR3 DNA: TGTGCCAGCAGTCGAACCCCCGGGACTGCAAATCAGCCCCAGCATTTT
CDR3 protein: CASSRTPGTANQPQHF
clone size: NA
V gene: TRBV27
J gene: TRBJ1-5
D gene: NA

CDR3 DNA: TGTGCCAGCAGCAAGCCGGAGACAGGGCTCTACGAGCAGTACTTC
CDR3 protein: CASSKPETGLYEQYF
clone size: NA
V gene: TRBV21-1
J gene: TRBJ2-7
D gene: NA

CDR3 DNA: TGTGCCAGCAGTGAATATATGGACACTGAGCAGTTCTTC
CDR3 protein: CASSEYMDTEQFF
clone size: few
V gene: TRBV25-1
J gene: TRBJ2-1
D gene: NA

CDR3 DNA: TGCAGCGTTGGACAGCTAGACAATGAGCAGTTCTTC
CDR3 protein: CSVGQLDNEQFF
clone size: many
V gene: TRBV29-1
J gene: TRBJ2-1
D gene: NA

CDR3 DNA: TGCGCCAGCAGGACTGACAGGGTTAAAGATCTATCCTATAATTCACCCCTCCACTTT
CDR3 protein: CASRTDRVKDLSYNSPLHF
clone size: few
V gene: TRBV10-2
J gene: TRBJ1-6
D gene: TRBD1

CDR3 DNA: TGTGCCAGCAGCTTGTTAACCAAAAACATTCAGTACTTC
CDR3 protein: CASSLLTKNIQYF
clone size: few
V gene: TRBV5-6
J gene: TRBJ2-4
D gene: NA

CDR3 DNA: TGCGCCAGCAGCTTGGTAGCGCTAGCGGGACCCTACGAGCAGTACTTC
CDR3 protein: CASSLVALAGPYEQYF
clone size: NA
V gene: TRBV5-1
J gene: TRBJ2-7
D gene: TRBD2

CDR3 DNA: TGTGCCAGCAGCCAGAGAGTAATCCATGAGCAGTTCTTC
CDR3 protein: CASSQRVIHEQFF
clone size: NA
V gene: TRBV5-6
J gene: TRBJ2-1
D gene: NA

CDR3 DNA: TGCGCCAGCAGCTTGTCGCCTCTCGAGGGGACAGATACGCAGTATTTT
CDR3 protein: CASSLSPLEGTDTQYF
clone size: few
V gene: TRBV5-1
J gene: TRBJ2-3
D gene: NA

CDR3 DNA: TGCTCCGGGACAGGGGGCGACGAGCAGTACTTC
CDR3 protein: CSGTGGDEQYF
clone size: NA
V gene: TRBV20-1
J gene: TRBJ2-7
D gene: TRBD1

CDR3 DNA: TGTGCCAGCTCACCACCGAGAAGCTCTGGGGCCAACGTCCTGACTTTC
CDR3 protein: CASSPPRSSGANVLTF
clone size: few
V gene: TRBV18
J gene: TRBJ2-6
D gene: NA

CDR3 DNA: TGTGCCATCAGTGAGCCAATGGGAGCCTCTGGGGCCAACGTCCTGACTTTC
CDR3 protein: CAISEPMGASGANVLTF
clone size: few
V gene: TRBV10-3
J gene: TRBJ2-6
D gene: NA

CDR3 DNA: TGTGCCAGCAGCCCCTCCAGGCGCACCGGGGAGCTGTTTTTT
CDR3 protein: CASSPSRRTGELFF
clone size: NA
V gene: TRBV12-3/TRBV12-4
J gene: TRBJ2-2
D gene: NA

CDR3 DNA: TGTGCCAACAGTTCCCAACTAGCTTCCTACGAGCAGTACTTC
CDR3 protein: CANSSQLASYEQYF
clone size: NA
V gene: TRBV6-2/TRBV6-3
J gene: TRBJ2-7
D gene: NA

CDR3 DNA: TGTGCCAGCAGTTTAGAGGTTTTGAACACTGAAGCTTTCTTT
CDR3 protein: CASSLEVLNTEAFF
clone size: few
V gene: TRBV12-3/TRBV12-4
J gene: TRBJ1-1
D gene: NA

CDR3 DNA: TGTGCCAGCAGTACTTTAGCGGCTAGCTCCTACAATGAGCAGTTCTTC
CDR3 protein: CASSTLAASSYNEQFF
clone size: NA
V gene: TRBV27
J gene: TRBJ2-1
D gene: NA

CDR3 DNA: TGTGCCAGCAGTACCGCCCTGGGGCCCACCGGGGAGCTGTTTTTT
CDR3 protein: CASSTALGPTGELFF
clone size: NA
V gene: TRBV27
J gene: TRBJ2-2
D gene: NA

CDR3 DNA: TGTGCCTGGAGTGTCGTAGGGGGCATGTACGAGCAGTACTTC
CDR3 protein: CAWSVVGGMYEQYF
clone size: NA
V gene: TRBV30
J gene: TRBJ2-7
D gene: TRBD1

CDR3 DNA: TGTGCCACCAGCAGGGGCGGGCCAGCCAACTATGGCTACACCTTC
CDR3 protein: CATSRGGPANYGYTF
clone size: NA
V gene: TRBV15
J gene: TRBJ1-2
D gene: NA

CDR3 DNA: TGTGCCAGCAGTTTCGGAGGCAGGGTGACCGACGAGCAGTACTTC
CDR3 protein: CASSFGGRVTDEQYF
clone size: few
V gene: TRBV28
J gene: TRBJ2-7
D gene: NA

CDR3 DNA: TGTGCCAGCAGCCCGATTGGCGAGCAGTACTTC
CDR3 protein: CASSPIGEQYF
clone size: few
V gene: TRBV5-8
J gene: TRBJ2-7
D gene: NA

CDR3 DNA: TGTGCCAGCAGTGAAGCTGTCGAGCAGTACTTC
CDR3 protein: CASSEAVEQYF
clone size: few
V gene: TRBV6-1
J gene: TRBJ2-7
D gene: NA

CDR3 DNA: TGTGCCACCAGCAGGGATACAGTCACCCCATACGAGCAGTACTTC
CDR3 protein: CATSRDTVTPYEQYF
clone size: few
V gene: TRBV15
J gene: TRBJ2-7
D gene: NA

CDR3 DNA: TGCAGTGCTAGGTGGGCGGGACGCAACACAGATACGCAGTATTTT
CDR3 protein: CSARWAGRNTDTQYF
clone size: NA
V gene: TRBV20-1
J gene: TRBJ2-3
D gene: NA

CDR3 DNA: TGTGCCAGCAGTGGGGACGGACCCTACGAGCAGTACTTC
CDR3 protein: CASSGDGPYEQYF
clone size: NA
V gene: TRBV12-3/TRBV12-4
J gene: TRBJ2-7
D gene: NA

CDR3 DNA: TGTGCCAGCAGCTTAAAGGACGCGGGGGCTCGCACAGATACGCAGTATTTT
CDR3 protein: CASSLKDAGARTDTQYF
clone size: NA
V gene: TRBV11-2
J gene: TRBJ2-3
D gene: NA

CDR3 DNA: TGTGCCAGCAGTTTTGAGGGCCTCGGGGAGCTGTTTTTT
CDR3 protein: CASSFEGLGELFF
clone size: NA
V gene: TRBV27
J gene: TRBJ2-2
D gene: NA

CDR3 DNA: TGTGCCAGCACCCACAGACAGGAGGCCTACGAGCAGTACTTC
CDR3 protein: CASTHRQEAYEQYF
clone size: NA
V gene: TRBV7-9
J gene: TRBJ2-7
D gene: NA

CDR3 DNA: TGTGCCAGCTTAAGATCAGCGTCGATGAACACTGAAGCTTTCTTT
CDR3 protein: CASLRSASMNTEAFF
clone size: NA
V gene: TRBV12-3/TRBV12-4
J gene: TRBJ1-1
D gene: NA

CDR3 DNA: TGTGCCACCAGGTCCGGGGCGCTGGGGTATGGCTACACCTTC
CDR3 protein: CATRSGALGYGYTF
clone size: few
V gene: TRBV15
J gene: TRBJ1-2
D gene: NA

CDR3 DNA: TGCGCCAGCAGCCTTGGGACAGAGGGTGGCCACGAGCAGTACTTC
CDR3 protein: CASSLGTEGGHEQYF
clone size: few
V gene: TRBV5-1
J gene: TRBJ2-7
D gene: TRBD1

CDR3 DNA: TGTGCCAGCAGTTCCCTAAGCGGTCGCTACAATGAGCAGTTCTTC
CDR3 protein: CASSSLSGRYNEQFF
clone size: NA
V gene: TRBV6-6
J gene: TRBJ2-1
D gene: NA

CDR3 DNA: TGTGCCAGCCGCACACCGGCCAGAGTTCACGAGCAGTACTTC
CDR3 protein: CASRTPARVHEQYF
clone size: few
V gene: TRBV7-9
J gene: TRBJ2-7
D gene: NA

CDR3 DNA: TGTGCCAGCAGTGGTGCGACAGGAGGGCCCTGGGAGCAGTACTTC
CDR3 protein: CASSGATGGPWEQYF
clone size: NA
V gene: TRBV6-1
J gene: TRBJ2-4
D gene: NA

CDR3 DNA: TGTGCCAGCAGACGTTCCGAGGGTGGTTCCTACAATGAGCAGTTCTTC
CDR3 protein: CASRRSEGGSYNEQFF
clone size: NA
V gene: TRBV6-5
J gene: TRBJ2-1
D gene: NA

CDR3 DNA: TGTGCCAGCAGCGCGGCAGGGGGGCAGATGGATACGCAGTATTTT
CDR3 protein: CASSAAGGQMDTQYF
clone size: NA
V gene: TRBV21-1
J gene: TRBJ2-3
D gene: NA

CDR3 DNA: TGTGCCACCAGTGACCTCCTAGCGGGACCTTACAATGAGCAGTTCTTC
CDR3 protein: CATSDLLAGPYNEQFF
clone size: few
V gene: TRBV24-1
J gene: TRBJ2-1
D gene: TRBD2

CDR3 DNA: TGTGCCAGCGGGGCCCTACAGGGTACCAATCAGCCCCAGCATTTT
CDR3 protein: CASGALQGTNQPQHF
clone size: NA
V gene: TRBV12-3/TRBV12-4
J gene: TRBJ1-5
D gene: NA

CDR3 DNA: TGTGCCAGCACCCAGGGAAATCAGCCCCAGCATTTT
CDR3 protein: CASTQGNQPQHF
clone size: few
V gene: TRBV12-3/TRBV12-4
J gene: TRBJ1-5
D gene: NA

CDR3 DNA: TGTGCCTGGAGTATGGGACAGCGATCCAATGAGCAGTTCTTC
CDR3 protein: CAWSMGQRSNEQFF
clone size: NA
V gene: TRBV30
J gene: TRBJ2-1
D gene: TRBD1